This passage covers 14 T cell receptor beta chains from one sample sequenced in a study of T cells and copy number aberrations in small-cell lung cancer. Produced via immunoSEQ multiplex PCR; TCRdb's table is partial and in-frame only. The top ten clones hold about 5.3% of a sample with more than 2,000 clones, 82% of them seen once. The sample was normal tissue next to the tumor. These receptors were obtained from a woman aged 50 to 60 with small cell lung cancer.

The chain couples TRBV6-1 to TRBJ1-3; D is undetermined. The V and J ends lost 6 bases and 0 bases respectively, with 12 bases between them. The CDR3 runs to 15 residues. Germline V CDR1 and CDR2: MNHNS, SASEGT. As DNA, the CDR3 is TGTGCCAGCAGGCCGAGTGCCGACTCTGGAAACACCATATATTTT. Translating gives CASRPSADSGNTIYF.

V usage is TRBV5-6 and J usage is TRBJ1-6; D remains unclear. The germline gives CDR1 SGHDT, CDR2 YYEEEE. V lost 1 base and J 10 bases, leaving 9 bases between the germline ends. The CDR3 is 13 amino acids. The CDR3 sequence is CASSLPGGSPLHF. In DNA, the CDR3 is TGTGCCAGCAGCTTGCCGGGTGGCTCACCCCTCCACTTT.

V usage is TRBV7-9 and J usage is TRBJ1-1, with D tentatively TRBD1 (6 bases). V lost 5 bases and J lost 0, with 19 bases in between. This CDR3 comprises 17 residues. Germline CDR1 is SEHNR and CDR2 is FQNEAQ (reference sequence). The CDR3 is CASSDNGGGGMNTEAFF. The CDR3 DNA sequence: TGTGCCAGCAGCGACAACGGGGGAGGGGGAATGAACACTGAAGCTTTCTTT.

The chain combines TRBV7-2 with TRBJ1-1; D is undetermined. The V and J ends lost 4 bases and 4 bases respectively, with 10 bases between them. CDR1 and CDR2 from the germline V gene are SGHTA and FQGNSA. The CDR3 has 13 amino acids. CDR3 residues: CASSSNSGTEAFF. The DNA for the CDR3 is TGTGCCAGCAGCTCCAACTCAGGCACTGAAGCTTTCTTT.

The genes are TRBV6-5 and TRBJ1-5, with D perhaps matching TRBD1 (5 bases). The V end was cut by 6 bases, the J end by 4 bases, with 10 bases between. The germline gives CDR1 MNHEY, CDR2 SVGAGI. The CDR3 extends over 13 amino acids. In DNA, the CDR3 is TGTGCCAGCAGGACAGAAGCAAATCAGCCCCAGCATTTT. Translation gives CASRTEANQPQHF.

The chain uses TRBV5-1 and TRBJ2-1, with D maybe TRBD1 (5 bases). Trimming removed 3 bases from V and 1 base from J, with 11 bases in between. CDR1 is SGHRS and CDR2 is YFSETQ in the germline V gene. The CDR3 contains 15 residues. The CDR3 spells CASSYQGSSYNEQFF. The CDR3 DNA follows: TGCGCCAGCAGCTATCAGGGCAGTTCCTACAATGAGCAGTTCTTC.

This clone is large within its sample. The V and J genes are TRBV2 and TRBJ1-2, with 7 bases aligning to TRBD1. Per germline, CDR1 SNHLY and CDR2 FYNNEI. CDR3 length: 15 amino acids. The junction had 12 bases not matched to a gene; V was cut back by 4 bases and J by 7 bases. In nucleotides, the CDR3 is TGTGCCAGCAGTGGGTCTAGGACAGGAAATCTTGGCTACACCTTC. As protein: CASSGSRTGNLGYTF.

V is TRBV13 and J is TRBJ1-2; D is uncertain. In germline, CDR1 is PRHDT, CDR2 FYEKMQ (reference sequence). This CDR3 is 13 amino acids long. Trimming took 2 bases from V and 4 from J, leaving 8 bases between them. The DNA for the CDR3 is TGTGCCAGCAGCTTACGTCCCGCCTATGGCTACACCTTC. It translates to CASSLRPAYGYTF. Based on the CDR3 plus reference TRBV13 and TRBJ1-2, the full variable domain is AAGVIQSPRHLIKEKRETATLKCYPIPRHDTVYWYQQGPGQDPQFLISFYEKMQSDKGSIPDRFSAQQFSDYHSELNMSSLELGDSALYFCASSLRPAYGYTFGSGTRLTVV.

The chain joins TRBV4-1 to TRBJ1-3, with TRBD1 identical over 11 bases. V was pared by 1 base and J by 7 bases, with 12 bases of the junction left unmatched. This CDR3 comprises 18 residues. CDR1 and CDR2 (germline): MGHRA, YSYEKL. The CDR3 is CASSQVTPGTGGRNTIYF. CDR3 DNA sequence: TGCGCCAGCAGCCAAGTAACCCCCGGGACAGGGGGTCGTAACACCATATATTTT.

The chain uses TRBV5-1 and TRBJ2-5; 10 nucleotides match TRBD1. The closer fit of TRBJ2-7 to the DNA end suggests the J call may be wrong. Per the germline V gene, CDR1 is SGHRS and CDR2 is YFSETQ. The CDR3 totals 14 residues. The chain's CDR3 is CASSPGTGDSEQYF. CDR3 in DNA: TGCGCCAGCAGCCCCGGGACAGGGGACTCCGAGCAGTACTTC.

The chain carries TRBV27 and TRBJ1-5, with D perhaps TRBD1 (5 bases). Trimming took off 3 bases at V and 5 bases at J, with 8 bases between the two ends. The CDR3 is 13 amino acids. CDR1 and CDR2 (germline): MNHEY, SMNVEV (reference sequence). The DNA of the CDR3 is TGTGCCAGCAGTTTTACGGGGGATCAGCCCCAGCATTTT. Protein product: CASSFTGDQPQHF.

V and J are TRBV5-1 and TRBJ1-2; 12 positions agree with TRBD1. This CDR3 is 14 amino acids long. Unmatched junction bases numbered 6, after V lost 5 bases and J lost 7 bases. From germline, CDR1 is SGHRS and CDR2 YFSETQ. In nucleotides, the CDR3 is TGCGCCAGCAGAAGGGACAGGGGGCGTGGTGGCTACACCTTC. Its translation: CASRRDRGRGGYTF.

The rearrangement links TRBV19 to TRBJ2-2; no firm D call. The V gene's germline CDR1 is LNHDA and CDR2 SQIVND (reference sequence). Deletions cut 6 bases from V and 0 bases from J, with 8 bases between. This CDR3 comprises 14 residues. Written as DNA, the CDR3 is TGTGCCAGTAGGGACGGCGCGAACACCGGGGAGCTGTTTTTT. Encoded protein: CASRDGANTGELFF.

The J gene is TRBJ2-7, the V gene TRBV7-2, with D perhaps TRBD2 (5 bases). CDR1 and CDR2 from the germline V gene are SGHTA and FQGNSA. The V and J ends lost 0 bases and 2 bases respectively, with 11 bases between them. The CDR3 has 15 amino acids. The CDR3 reads CASSLALAGPYEQYF. The CDR3 DNA sequence: TGTGCCAGCAGCTTAGCTCTGGCGGGCCCCTACGAGCAGTACTTC.